This passage covers 6 T cell receptor beta chains from one sample sequenced in a study of T-cell reconstitution after alpha-beta-depleted transplantation in children. Using unique molecular identifiers, the investigators prepared the TCRbeta library. TCRdb fed the PCR reads into MiXCR, producing one record per CDR3 protein. The table shows 200,000 to 250,000 distinct CDR3 sequences, with under 30% occurring only once. Sequenced material: PBMCs, taken before TCRalphabeta/CD19-depleted stem cell transplant. All receptors derive from a girl under 10 years old with Fanconi anemia, due to receive a stem cell transplant.

This sequence joins TRBV7-2 and TRBJ2-2; D gene uncertain. The CDR3 totals 13 residues. CDR1 SGHTA and CDR2 FQGNSA come from the germline V gene. Trimming pared 1 base from V and 6 bases from J, leaving 6 bases between. CDR3 sequence: CASSLGFSGELFF. The DNA for the CDR3 is TGTGCCAGCAGCTTAGGGTTCTCCGGGGAGCTGTTTTTT.

The rearrangement links TRBV6-1 to TRBJ2-1; TRBD2 matches 7 bases. V dropped 6 bases and J dropped 8; count of bases not matched to a gene: 7. This CDR3 contains 13 residues. From germline, CDR1 is MNHNS and CDR2 SASEGT. The CDR3 here is CASSSFLADEQFF. CDR3 DNA sequence: TGTGCCAGCAGCTCTTTTCTAGCGGATGAGCAGTTCTTC.

In this sample, this clonotype turned up a few times. The chain is built from TRBV28 and TRBJ1-5, with unresolved D. The CDR3 has 14 residues. V lost 6 bases and J lost 5, with 14 bases in between. Germline loops: CDR1 MDHEN, CDR2 SYDVKM. Here the CDR3 reads CASRLAQLDQPQHF. The CDR3 nucleotides are TGTGCCAGCAGACTGGCACAGTTAGATCAGCCCCAGCATTTT.

The rearrangement uses TRBV28 and TRBJ2-7, with 7 bases fitting TRBD2. With 8 bases clipped from V and 6 bases from J, the junction kept 4 bases outside the gene matches. The CDR3 has 11 amino acids. The V gene's germline CDR1 is MDHEN and CDR2 SYDVKM. The CDR3 DNA reads as TGTGCCAGCGCGACTAGCTCCGAGCAGTACTTC. Translating it yields CASATSSEQYF. The entire variable domain, with the rest obtained from reference TRBV28 and TRBJ2-7, is as follows: DVKVTQSSRYLVKRTGEKVFLECVQDMDHENMFWYRQDPGLGLRLIYFSYDVKMKEKGDIPEGYSVSREKKERFSLILESASTNQTSMYLCASATSSEQYFGPGTRLTVT.

This rearrangement joins TRBV29-1 to TRBJ2-3, with D possibly being TRBD2 (6 bases). The V and J ends lost 5 bases and 0 bases respectively, with 12 bases between them. This CDR3 is built from 14 residues. In germline, CDR1 is SQVTM, CDR2 ANQGSEA. CDR3 in DNA: TGCAGCGTTAATAGTCGGGAGAGCACAGATACGCAGTATTTT. Encoded protein: CSVNSRESTDTQYF.

The chain uses TRBV12-3 or TRBV12-4 and TRBJ2-6; unclear D gene. Trimming shortened V by 3 bases and J by 0 bases, and 12 bases separated the two germline ends. This CDR3 has 17 residues. The CDR3 reads CASSFAGSDSGANVLTF. As DNA, the CDR3 is TGTGCCAGCAGTTTTGCAGGATCCGACTCTGGGGCCAACGTCCTGACTTTC.